The rows below give T cell receptor beta chains drawn from one sample of a study of shared clonotypes between healthy human individuals. Using immunoSEQ multiplex PCR, the repertoire was profiled, and TCRdb retains in-frame clones only, with some absent. The table includes some 1,100,000 clones, 75% to 85% detected once. The specimen sequenced was memory CD4+ T cells from PBMCs. Every receptor here comes from a man between 18 and 29 years old in good health. Some clones in this sample may be carry-over from other donors' samples. Both conserved end residues are part of each CDR3. Fields, in order: CDR3 protein, CDR3 DNA, V gene, J gene, D gene, clone size. A D gene is named only where the DNA matches it firmly. Size is stated for part of the rows, as once, few or many counts, or as a class when the clone is expanded.

CASSSPLTSGRTNEQFF	TGTGCCAGCTCGTCCCCTCTCACTAGCGGGAGGACCAATGAGCAGTTCTTC	TRBV18	TRBJ2-1	TRBD2	once
CASGTGGRPNEKLFF	TGTGCCAGCGGGACAGGGGGCCGTCCTAATGAAAAACTGTTTTTT	TRBV28	TRBJ1-4	TRBD1	-
CARGALAKNIQYF	TGTGCGCGGGGTGCCCTAGCCAAAAACATTCAGTACTTC	TRBV14	TRBJ2-4	-	once
CASRNSNQPQHF	TGTGCCAGCAGGAATAGCAATCAGCCCCAGCATTTT	TRBV6-1	TRBJ1-5	-	few
CASSLAGGYGELFF	TGTGCCAGCAGTCTGGCAGGGGGGTACGGGGAGCTGTTTTTT	TRBV2	TRBJ2-2	-	-
CASSLLTSGGGTDTQYF	TGCGCCAGCAGCTTGCTTACTAGCGGAGGAGGCACAGATACGCAGTATTTT	TRBV5-1	TRBJ2-3	TRBD2	-
CAWSPLAGSYNEQFF	TGTGCCTGGAGCCCACTAGCGGGCTCCTACAATGAGCAGTTCTTC	TRBV30	TRBJ2-1	TRBD2	-
CASSLTGQGTEAFF	TGTGCCAGCAGCTTAACCGGTCAGGGAACTGAAGCTTTCTTT	TRBV11-1	TRBJ1-1	-	once
CASSPQYGSADTQYF	TGTGCCAGCAGCCCCCAATATGGCTCCGCAGATACGCAGTATTTT	TRBV7-2	TRBJ2-3	-	-
CASSYAPGTYTEAFF	TGTGCCAGCAGTTATGCCCCGGGCACCTACACTGAAGCTTTCTTT	TRBV27	TRBJ1-1	-	few
CSVASGIGTDTQYF	TGCAGCGTTGCGAGCGGGATCGGTACAGATACGCAGTATTTT	TRBV29-1	TRBJ2-3	TRBD2	-
CASSLVPITGGSSYEQYF	TGCGCCAGCAGCTTGGTCCCCATTACCGGTGGATCCTCGTACGAGCAGTACTTC	TRBV5-1	TRBJ2-7	-	once
CAWLPPRLGQDVAGELFF	TGTGCCTGGCTACCACCCCGTCTGGGACAGGATGTAGCCGGGGAGCTGTTTTTT	TRBV30	TRBJ2-2	TRBD1	-
CSAYSGNTIYF	TGCAGTGCCTACAGTGGAAACACCATATATTTT	TRBV20-1	TRBJ1-3	-	-
CASSRSGGLAGGETDTQYF	TGTGCCAGCAGCCGATCAGGAGGGCTAGCGGGAGGAGAGACAGATACGCAGTATTTT	TRBV4-2	TRBJ2-3	TRBD2	once
CASSLGQGMATDTQYF	TGCGCCAGCAGCTTGGGGCAGGGGATGGCGACAGATACGCAGTATTTT	TRBV5-1	TRBJ2-3	-	-
CSVAKGGYEQYF	TGCAGCGTTGCCAAAGGGGGCTACGAGCAGTACTTC	TRBV29-1	TRBJ2-7	-	-
CASSPGSEAGELFF	TGTGCCAGCTCACCAGGGTCGGAGGCCGGGGAGCTGTTTTTT	TRBV18	TRBJ2-2	-	-
CASSKPSGTSGAYNEQFF	TGTGCCAGCAGCAAACCGTCCGGAACTAGCGGGGCGTACAATGAGCAGTTCTTC	TRBV21-1	TRBJ2-1	-	-
CASSYPGGTQYF	TGTGCCAGCAGCTACCCTGGGGGTACGCAGTATTTT	TRBV7-3	TRBJ2-3	-	few
CASSLPLAGPDTQYF	TGCGCCAGCAGCCTCCCCCTAGCGGGGCCAGATACGCAGTATTTT	TRBV5-1	TRBJ2-3	TRBD2	-
CASSSRQNTEAFF	TGTGCCAGCAGCTCCCGTCAGAACACTGAAGCTTTCTTT	TRBV9	TRBJ1-1	-	-
CASSQEVGKDNQPQHF	TGCGCCAGCAGCCAAGAGGTAGGGAAGGACAATCAGCCCCAGCATTTT	TRBV4-3	TRBJ1-5	-	many
CASSEDSSYNEQFF	TGCGCCAGCAGCGAGGACAGCTCCTACAATGAGCAGTTCTTC	TRBV5-1	TRBJ2-1	-	-
CASSEDGGRTEAFF	TGTGCCAGCAGTGAAGACGGGGGGCGGACTGAAGCTTTCTTT	TRBV2	TRBJ1-1	-	few
CSVEDRAGAMPGELFF	TGCAGCGTTGAAGATCGCGCGGGGGCCATGCCCGGGGAGCTGTTTTTT	TRBV29-1	TRBJ2-2	-	-
CAIRETGTHTEAFF	TGTGCCATCAGAGAAACCGGGACGCACACTGAAGCTTTCTTT	TRBV6-5	TRBJ1-1	-	-
CASSRGLAVDTQYF	TGTGCCAGCAGCCGGGGACTAGCTGTAGATACGCAGTATTTT	TRBV7-2	TRBJ2-3	TRBD2	-
CASSRGQGYEQYF	TGTGCCAGCAGCCGCGGACAGGGCTACGAGCAGTACTTC	TRBV11-3	TRBJ2-7	TRBD1	once
CASSEALRGNYGYTF	TGTGCCAGCAGTGAAGCGCTTCGGGGGAACTATGGCTACACCTTC	TRBV6-1	TRBJ1-2	-	-
CASSPNQGRPYNEQFF	TGTGCCAGCAGCCCTAATCAGGGGCGGCCCTACAATGAGCAGTTCTTC	TRBV5-4	TRBJ2-1	-	-
CASSWAMREQFF	TGTGCCAGCAGCTGGGCCATGAGGGAGCAGTTCTTC	TRBV7-2	TRBJ2-1	-	-
CASIGAGGQILDNYNEQFF	TGTGCCAGCATCGGGGCCGGGGGACAGATTTTGGACAATTACAATGAGCAGTTCTTC	TRBV2	TRBJ2-1	-	-
CASGPGQGLGRTNEKLFF	TGTGCCAGCGGACCGGGACAGGGGTTGGGTAGGACTAATGAAAAACTGTTTTTT	TRBV7-9	TRBJ1-4	TRBD1	-
CASGVPGTSCSNEQFF	TGTGCCAGCGGGGTTCCCGGGACTAGCTGCAGCAATGAGCAGTTCTTC	TRBV21-1	TRBJ2-1	-	-
CASSEGNSNSGNTIYF	TGTGCCAGCAGTGAAGGGAACAGTAACTCTGGAAACACCATATATTTT	TRBV28	TRBJ1-3	-	-
CASNSVGSTEAFF	TGTGCCAGTAACAGTGTCGGGAGCACTGAAGCTTTCTTT	TRBV19	TRBJ1-1	-	few
CASIDAGLGSYEQYF	TGTGCCAGCATTGATGCTGGTCTGGGCTCCTACGAGCAGTACTTC	TRBV6-5	TRBJ2-7	-	once
CASSRRGLGTEAFF	TGTGCCAGCAGCCGCAGGGGCCTTGGCACTGAAGCTTTCTTT	TRBV6-5	TRBJ1-1	-	-
CASSPVGSGETQYF	TGTGCCAGCAGCCCGGTCGGGTCTGGGGAGACCCAGTACTTC	TRBV11-2	TRBJ2-5	-	-
CASSQDRRASGRGTGELFF	TGTGCCAGCAGCCAAGATCGTCGGGCTAGCGGGAGGGGCACCGGGGAGCTGTTTTTT	TRBV4-2	TRBJ2-2	TRBD2	-
CASSHGTSGEQFF	TGTGCCAGCAGTCACGGGACTAGCGGGGAGCAGTTCTTC	TRBV6-6	TRBJ2-1	TRBD2	-
CASSLTGVEGTEAFF	TGTGCCAGCAGCTTGACCGGGGTGGAGGGGACTGAAGCTTTCTTT	TRBV11-2	TRBJ1-1	-	-
CASSPQGAFSGNTIYF	TGTGCCAGCTCACCACAGGGGGCCTTCTCTGGAAACACCATATATTTT	TRBV18	TRBJ1-3	TRBD1	-
CASSRARGGNTEAFF	TGTGCCAGCAGCAGGGCCAGGGGGGGGAACACTGAAGCTTTCTTT	TRBV5-4	TRBJ1-1	TRBD1	-
CASSQDVLPSGRGTDTQYF	TGTGCCAGCAGCCAAGATGTTTTGCCTAGCGGGAGGGGCACAGATACGCAGTATTTT	TRBV4-2	TRBJ2-3	TRBD2	-
CASTGRGPRGAFF	TGTGCCAGCACGGGCAGGGGGCCGCGCGGGGCTTTCTTT	TRBV28	TRBJ1-1	TRBD1	-
CASSSGRDSNYGYTF	TGTGCCAGCAGCTCCGGCCGGGACAGTAACTATGGCTACACCTTC	TRBV5-4	TRBJ1-2	TRBD1	few
CASSQVREFF	TGCGCCAGCAGCCAAGTAAGGGAGTTCTTC	TRBV4-3	TRBJ2-1	-	-
CASGGNMMNTEAFF	TGCGCCAGCGGAGGTAATATGATGAACACTGAAGCTTTCTTT	TRBV10-2	TRBJ1-1	-	-
CASTKGLSAQPQHF	TGTGCCAGTACTAAAGGACTCTCGGCTCAGCCCCAGCATTTT	TRBV19	TRBJ1-5	-	-
CASSPTSGSSYEQYF	TGTGCCAGCAGCCCGACAAGCGGGAGCTCCTACGAGCAGTACTTC	TRBV7-9	TRBJ2-7	TRBD2	-
CASSTQSGGSYNEQFF	TGTGCCAGCAGCACCCAAAGCGGGGGCTCCTACAATGAGCAGTTCTTC	TRBV7-2	TRBJ2-1	TRBD2	-
CASSQPWQGSPGNTIYF	TGCGCCAGCAGCCAACCTTGGCAGGGATCGCCTGGAAACACCATATATTTT	TRBV4-1	TRBJ1-3	-	few
CASSQGPGQYEQYF	TGCGCCAGCAGCCAAGGACCGGGACAGTACGAGCAGTACTTC	TRBV4-1	TRBJ2-7	TRBD1	-
CASSLTLDEQYF	TGTGCCAGCAGCCTCACGCTGGACGAGCAGTACTTC	TRBV7-2	TRBJ2-7	-	-
CASSLTGYGYTF	TGTGCCAGCAGCTTGACCGGTTATGGCTACACCTTC	TRBV7-9	TRBJ1-2	-	-
CASSLASRSPEAFF	TGTGCCAGCAGTCTTGCGTCGCGTAGTCCTGAAGCTTTCTTT	TRBV27	TRBJ1-1	-	once
CASSTRGANTEAFF	TGTGCCAGCAGCACCCGGGGGGCTAACACTGAAGCTTTCTTT	TRBV7-9	TRBJ1-1	-	few